Sequencing of this T cell receptor beta chain was carried out in a study of neurological immune-mediated disorders. Unsorted libraries used 2 million PBMCs kept at -80 degrees C. The germline V gene has CDR1 LGHDT and CDR2 YNNKEL (reference sequence). The CDR3 is 15 amino acids. The germline V and J ends were trimmed by 4 bases and 5 bases, with 17 bases remaining between them. Study observations and caveats: Levels of TCR clonal expansion peaked in HTLV-1-associated myelopathy and reached their lowest in multiple sclerosis, under those of healthy controls.

As for the cDNA, it was generated by 5'RACE with 10-nucleotide random UMIs. TCRdb reprocessed the 5' RACE reads via MiXCR and lists one record per CDR3 protein. The sample lists approximately 31,000 distinct CDR3 sequences, 4.6% seen once, with about 21% in the top ten. This clonotype was found many times. As yet, its antigen is unknown. The chain joins TRBV3-1 to TRBJ1-1; maybe TRBD1 (6 bases). The sample comprised PBMCs. This clonotype was sampled from a man aged 18-30 years in good health. CDR3 in DNA: TGTGCCAGCAGCCGAGACGCAGGGGCGGGGACTGAAGCTTTCTTT. Residues: CASSRDAGAGTEAFF.